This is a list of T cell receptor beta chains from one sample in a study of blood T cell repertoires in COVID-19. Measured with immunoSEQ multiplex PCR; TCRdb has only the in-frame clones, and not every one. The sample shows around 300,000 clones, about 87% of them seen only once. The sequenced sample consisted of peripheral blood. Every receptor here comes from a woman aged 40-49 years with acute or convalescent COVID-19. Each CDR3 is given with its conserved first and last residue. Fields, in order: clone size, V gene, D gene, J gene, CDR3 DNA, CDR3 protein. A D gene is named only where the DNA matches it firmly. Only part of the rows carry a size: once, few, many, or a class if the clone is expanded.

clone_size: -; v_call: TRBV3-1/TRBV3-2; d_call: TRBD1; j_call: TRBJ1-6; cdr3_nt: TGTGCCAGCAGCCAAGGGACAGGACGATCACCCCTCCACTTT; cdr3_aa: CASSQGTGRSPLHF
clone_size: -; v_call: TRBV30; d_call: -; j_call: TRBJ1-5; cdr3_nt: TGTGCCTGGAGTGTAAAGGGGATGGGAGGGCAGCCCCAGCATTTT; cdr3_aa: CAWSVKGMGGQPQHF
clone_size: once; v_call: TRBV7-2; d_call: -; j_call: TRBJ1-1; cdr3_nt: TGTGCCAGCAGCCCAACTTTTAGCACTGAAGCTTTCTTT; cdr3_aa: CASSPTFSTEAFF
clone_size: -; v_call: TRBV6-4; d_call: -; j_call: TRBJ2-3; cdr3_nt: TGTGCCAGCAGTGACTCCGGACATAACACAGATACGCAGTATTTT; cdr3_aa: CASSDSGHNTDTQYF
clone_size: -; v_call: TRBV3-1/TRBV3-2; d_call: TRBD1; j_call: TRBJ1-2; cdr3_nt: TGTGCCAGCAGTCGGGACAGTTCTTATGGCTACACCTTC; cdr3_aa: CASSRDSSYGYTF
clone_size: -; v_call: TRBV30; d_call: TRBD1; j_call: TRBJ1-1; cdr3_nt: TGTGCCTGGAAAGCTCCACCGGGACAGATGAACACTGAAGCTTTCTTT; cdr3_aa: CAWKAPPGQMNTEAFF
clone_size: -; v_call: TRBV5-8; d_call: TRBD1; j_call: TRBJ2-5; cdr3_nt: TGTGCCAGCAGCTTAGGGGACAGTAAAGGGGAGACCCAGTACTTC; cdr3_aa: CASSLGDSKGETQYF
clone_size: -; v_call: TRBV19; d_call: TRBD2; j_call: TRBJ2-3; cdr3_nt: TGTGCCAGTAGTCCCCGGACTAGCGGGGGCTATTACACAGATACGCAGTATTTT; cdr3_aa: CASSPRTSGGYYTDTQYF
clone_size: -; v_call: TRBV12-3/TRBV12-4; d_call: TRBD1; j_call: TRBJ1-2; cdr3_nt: TGTGCCAGCAGTTTAATAGGGGGCGTTGGCTACACCTTC; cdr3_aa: CASSLIGGVGYTF
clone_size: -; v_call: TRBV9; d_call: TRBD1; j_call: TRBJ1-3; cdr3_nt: TGTGCCAGCAGCACCGGACCGACAGGGGAGAATGGAAACACCATATATTTT; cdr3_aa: CASSTGPTGENGNTIYF
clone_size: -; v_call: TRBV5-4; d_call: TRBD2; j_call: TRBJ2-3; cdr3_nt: TGTGCCAGCAGCTTGCAGGTAGCGGGGGGGCCGGATACGCAGTATTTT; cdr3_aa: CASSLQVAGGPDTQYF
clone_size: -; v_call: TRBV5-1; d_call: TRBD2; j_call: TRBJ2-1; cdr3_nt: TGCGCCAGCAGCTCAGGGACTAGCGGAAAGAGCTCCTACAATGAGCAGTTCTTC; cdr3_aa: CASSSGTSGKSSYNEQFF
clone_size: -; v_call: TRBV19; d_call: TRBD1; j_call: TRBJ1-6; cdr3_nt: TGCGCCAGTAGCCAGACAGGGGTTGGGAATTCACCCCTCCACTTT; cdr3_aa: CASSQTGVGNSPLHF
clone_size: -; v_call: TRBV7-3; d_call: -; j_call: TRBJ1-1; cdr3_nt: TGTGCCAGCAGCTTAAATGTGGGGCAGAACACTGAAGCTTTCTTT; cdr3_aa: CASSLNVGQNTEAFF
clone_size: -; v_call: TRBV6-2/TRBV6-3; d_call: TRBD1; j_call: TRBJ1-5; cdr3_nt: TGTGCCAGCAGTCTACAGGGGGGCCGACAGCCCCAGCATTTT; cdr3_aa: CASSLQGGRQPQHF
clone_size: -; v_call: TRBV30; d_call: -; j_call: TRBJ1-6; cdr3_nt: TGTGCCTGGAGTGTACGAGCGAATTCACCCCTCCACTTT; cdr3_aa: CAWSVRANSPLHF
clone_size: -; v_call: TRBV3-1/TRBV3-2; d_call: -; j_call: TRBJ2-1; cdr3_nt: TGTGCCAGCGGGGGGTATGAGCAGTTCTTC; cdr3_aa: CASGGYEQFF
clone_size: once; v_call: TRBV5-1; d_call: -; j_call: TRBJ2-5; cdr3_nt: TGCGCCAGCACCGTGGGCGGCAGGGGGACCCAGTACTTC; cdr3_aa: CASTVGGRGTQYF
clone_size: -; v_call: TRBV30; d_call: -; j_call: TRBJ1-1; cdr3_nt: TGTGCCTGGAGGTCCGGACAGTTGAACACTGAAGCTTTCTTT; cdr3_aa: CAWRSGQLNTEAFF
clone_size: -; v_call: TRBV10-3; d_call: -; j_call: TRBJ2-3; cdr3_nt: TGTGCCATCAGTGATCCGAACAGGGCTGCAGATACGCAGTATTTT; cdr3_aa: CAISDPNRAADTQYF
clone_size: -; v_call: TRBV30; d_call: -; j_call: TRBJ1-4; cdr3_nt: TGTGCCTGGAGTGTGGGCAGAACTAATGAAAAACTGTTTTTT; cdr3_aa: CAWSVGRTNEKLFF
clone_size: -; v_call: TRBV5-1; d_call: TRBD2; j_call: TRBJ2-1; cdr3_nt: TGCGCCAGCAGCTTTAGGGGAGGGGCCTACAATGAGCAGTTCTTC; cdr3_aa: CASSFRGGAYNEQFF
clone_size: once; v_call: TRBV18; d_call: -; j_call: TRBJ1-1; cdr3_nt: TGTGCCAGCCGCACCCCAGGTGGGAACACTGAAGCTTTCTTT; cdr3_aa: CASRTPGGNTEAFF
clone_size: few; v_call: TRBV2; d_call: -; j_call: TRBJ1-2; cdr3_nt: TGTGCCAGCAGTGATGAAAGCCGCTATGGCTACACCTTC; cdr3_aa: CASSDESRYGYTF
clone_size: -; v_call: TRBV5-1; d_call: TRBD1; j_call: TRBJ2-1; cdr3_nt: TGCGCCAGCAGCTTGGTCGAGTTAGGACAGGGGGAAGGTAATGAGCAGTTCTTC; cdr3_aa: CASSLVELGQGEGNEQFF
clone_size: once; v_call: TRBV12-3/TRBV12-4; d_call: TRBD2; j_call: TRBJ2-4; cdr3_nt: TGTGCCAGCGGAATTAGCGGGGGCCACAAGTACTTC; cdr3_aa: CASGISGGHKYF